One sample yielded the 25 T cell receptor beta chains listed below, sequenced in a study of blood T cells in healthy people across ages. It was with a sample-barcoded 5' primer and a J-beta primer mix that a second PCR of roughly 7 to 12 cycles was run. One entry per CDR3 protein results from TCRdb running MiXCR on the 5' RACE reads. The sample contains hundreds of thousands of distinct CDR3 sequences, roughly 30% of which appear only once. The specimen was blood. These receptors were collected from a woman older than 75 in good health.

This rearrangement joins TRBV5-1 to TRBJ2-4; D is perhaps TRBD1 (7 bases). The better agreement between TRBJ2-7 and the DNA end casts doubt on the J call. Germline assignment: CDR1 SGHRS and CDR2 YFSETQ. This CDR3 has 14 amino acids. The CDR3 region has the DNA TGCGCCAGCAGCTTGGCGGGGGACAGAGCCGAGCAGTACTTC. Amino acid sequence: CASSLAGDRAEQYF.

With respect to this clonotype: A read error is the likely source, as a far larger clone sits one nucleotide away. The rearrangement uses TRBV11-3 and TRBJ2-5, with unresolved D. The CDR3 contains 10 residues. Germline lookup yields CDR1 SGHNT and CDR2 YENEEA. V lost 8 bases to trimming and J lost 5 bases, with 6 bases between them. The CDR3 loop is CASGWETQYF. The CDR3 coding sequence is TGTGCCAGCGGATGGGAGACCCAGTACTTC.

This clonotype was recorded at least ten times. V usage is TRBV5-1 and J usage is TRBJ2-7; tentatively, D is TRBD1 (6 bases). With 0 bases removed from V and 2 bases from J, the gap between germline ends came to 12 bases. The CDR3 loop spans 15 amino acids. CDR1 is SGHRS and CDR2 is YFSETQ in the germline V gene. CDR3 nucleotides: TGCGCCAGCAGCTTGGAGGGGGTCTTGGCCTACGAGCAGTACTTC. It translates to CASSLEGVLAYEQYF.

This clonotype was observed a handful of times. The V and J genes are TRBV27 and TRBJ1-6; TRBD1 is a possible D gene (5 bases). There are 16 residues in the CDR3. Germline assignment: CDR1 MNHEY and CDR2 SMNVEV (reference sequence). The ends were cut back, 5 bases at V and 0 bases at J, with 11 bases in the middle. CDR3 nucleotides: TGTGCCAGCAGTAGATATGGGGGCTCCTATAATTCACCCCTCCACTTT. It encodes CASSRYGGSYNSPLHF.

This clonotype was counted ten times or more. The rearrangement joins TRBV3-1 to TRBJ2-5; a weak D match, TRBD1 (5 bases). Trimming shortened V by 0 bases and J by 6 bases, and 8 bases separated the two germline ends. Germline CDR1 and CDR2: LGHDT and YNNKEL (reference sequence). The CDR3 has 13 amino acids. Here the CDR3 DNA reads TGTGCCAGCAGCCAAGACGTGGGGCAGACCCAGTACTTC. Its protein is CASSQDVGQTQYF.

This clonotype was seen just once. A much larger clone lies one base from this, so it may be a read error. The chain carries TRBV10-3 and TRBJ2-5, with D unclear. The CDR3 has 14 residues. Per germline, CDR1 ENHRY and CDR2 SYGVKD. Trimming removed 2 bases at V and 11 bases at J, with 18 bases between. CDR3 loop: CAISETATFVEQYF. The CDR3 DNA is TGTGCCATCAGTGAGACAGCTACCTTCGTGGAGCAGTACTTC.

This chain links TRBV12-5 with TRBJ1-1; no definite D call. Per the germline V gene, CDR1 is LGHNT and CDR2 is FRNRAP. V lost 10 bases to trimming and J lost 7 bases, with 10 bases between them. This CDR3 has 10 residues. CDR3 protein: CATKKGEAFF. The CDR3 region has the DNA TGTGCTACCAAGAAGGGTGAAGCTTTCTTT.

To note about this clonotype: A much bigger clone sits one base away, suggesting this may be a read error. The rearrangement joins TRBV12-3 or TRBV12-4 to TRBJ2-1; no clear D. The CDR3 runs 14 residues. Deletions cut 2 bases from V and 6 bases from J, with 11 bases between. The CDR3 nucleotides are TGTGCCAGCAGTTTACCGGCGGATTGCAATGAGCAGTTCTTC. Translation: CASSLPADCNEQFF.

This clonotype appeared many times. This chain uses TRBV4-2 with TRBJ2-1; tentatively, D is TRBD1 or TRBD2 (5 bases each). V gave up 0 bases and J gave up 8 bases, with 14 bases separating them. From germline, CDR1 is LGHNA and CDR2 YNFKEQ. The CDR3 is 15 residues long. CDR3 protein: CASSQDWDLDDEQFF. DNA of the CDR3: TGTGCCAGCAGCCAAGATTGGGACCTGGACGATGAGCAGTTCTTC.

This clonotype appeared a few times. The chain links TRBV9 to TRBJ2-1; D might be TRBD1 or TRBD2, each matching 7 bases. Trimming removed 3 bases from V and 2 bases from J, with 15 bases in between. This CDR3 has 16 amino acids. From germline, CDR1 is SGDLS and CDR2 YYNGEE. This CDR3 reads CASSAGGGQTYNEQFF. Written as DNA, the CDR3 is TGTGCCAGCAGCGCTGGGGGGGGACAGACCTACAATGAGCAGTTCTTC.

This clonotype was recorded at least ten times. J is TRBJ1-5 and V is TRBV6-1, with D maybe TRBD1 (5 bases). Trimming stripped 4 bases from V and 2 bases from J, with 12 bases between. Germline CDR1 is MNHNS and CDR2 is SASEGT. The CDR3 extends over 15 amino acids. CDR3 sequence (DNA): TGTGCCAGCAGTGTGGGGAGGGGTGGCAATCAGCCCCAGCATTTT. It codes for CASSVGRGGNQPQHF.

This clonotype was counted many times. This rearrangement joins TRBV6-5 to TRBJ2-1; 15 bases match TRBD2. Germline V gives CDR1 MNHEY, CDR2 SVGAGI. The CDR3 has 16 residues. V was pared by 1 base and J by 9 bases, with 4 bases of the junction left unmatched. In nucleotides, the CDR3 is TGTGCCAGCAGTTACTGGACTAGCGGGGGGGCGGGTGAGCAGTTCTTC. Protein: CASSYWTSGGAGEQFF.

The chain has TRBV6-5 and TRBJ2-4, with D tentatively TRBD1 (5 bases). The CDR3 length is 17 residues. Trimming took off 0 bases at V and 0 bases at J, with 12 bases between the two ends. The germline V gene has CDR1 MNHEY and CDR2 SVGAGI. The CDR3 is CASSYSGSRGAKNIQYF. The CDR3 DNA is TGTGCCAGCAGTTACTCGGGCTCAAGGGGAGCCAAAAACATTCAGTACTTC.

The V call is TRBV9, the J call TRBJ1-2, with 10 bases that match TRBD1. Germline assignment: CDR1 SGDLS and CDR2 YYNGEE. V was pared by 4 bases and J by 7 bases, with 10 bases of the junction left unmatched. The CDR3 is 15 amino acids. CDR3 loop: CASSLTGTGESGYTF. The CDR3 DNA is TGTGCCAGCAGCTTAACCGGGACAGGGGAGTCTGGCTACACCTTC.

This clonotype showed up many times. The V and J genes are TRBV7-8 and TRBJ2-3; D is tentatively TRBD1 or TRBD2 (6 bases each). The CDR3 is 15 residues long. The V and J ends lost 7 bases and 0 bases respectively, with 14 bases between them. Germline V CDR1 and CDR2: SGHVS, FQNEAQ. CDR3 nucleotides: TGTGCCAGCACCCGGAGGGACATCAGCACAGATACGCAGTATTTT. It codes for CASTRRDISTDTQYF. Looking up the rest from reference TRBV7-8 and TRBJ2-3 gives the full variable domain: GAGVSQSPRYKVAKRGQDVALRCDPISGHVSLFWYQQALGQGPEFLTYFQNEAQLDKSGLPSDRFFAERPEGSVSTLKIQRTQQEDSAVYLCASTRRDISTDTQYFGPGTRLTVL.

This clonotype was seen a handful of times. This chain connects TRBV30 to TRBJ1-6; D gene unclear. The germline CDR1 and CDR2 sequences are GTSNPN and SVGIG (reference sequence). V was shortened by 4 bases and J by 9 bases, with 13 bases between the two germline ends. The CDR3 is 13 amino acids. The CDR3 loop is CAWTSGDGSPLHF. CDR3 sequence (DNA): TGTGCCTGGACCTCTGGGGATGGTTCACCCCTCCACTTT.

This clonotype was counted once. A much larger clone lies one base from this, so it may be a read error. This chain links TRBV6-2 or TRBV6-3 with TRBJ2-3; perhaps TRBD2 as D (5 bases). The CDR3 length is 12 residues. CDR1 is MNHEY, CDR2 SVGEGT, per germline. In DNA, the CDR3 is TGTGCCAGTAGCGACCGGCCAGATGCGCAGTATTTT. It yields the protein CASSDRPDAQYF.

This clonotype was detected many times. The chain uses TRBV28 and TRBJ2-5; 7 bases agree with TRBD2. The germline CDR1 and CDR2 sequences are MDHEN and SYDVKM. The CDR3 is 14 residues long. V lost 3 bases to trimming and J lost 3 bases; unmatched junction nucleotides: 4. CDR3 bases: TGTGCCAGCAGTTTTGACGGGGGGAAAGAGACCCAGTACTTC. Protein product: CASSFDGGKETQYF.

The chain carries TRBV9 and TRBJ1-2; D possibly corresponds to TRBD1 (6 bases). The CDR3 has 14 residues. CDR1 is SGDLS, CDR2 YYNGEE, per germline. V lost 4 bases and J lost 9, with 19 bases in between. CDR3: CASSSTQGFLSYTF. The DNA of the CDR3 is TGTGCCAGCAGCTCTACCCAGGGGTTTTTGAGCTACACCTTC.

The sample holds a few counts of this clonotype. The rearrangement links TRBV20-1 to TRBJ1-1; D call uncertain. Trimming removed 5 bases from V and 0 bases from J, with 10 bases in between. This CDR3 contains 13 residues. CDR1 is DFQATT and CDR2 is SNEGSKA in the germline V gene (reference sequence). For the CDR3, the DNA is TGCAGTGCTGTAGACACCCTGAACACTGAAGCTTTCTTT. This gives the protein CSAVDTLNTEAFF.

The chain carries TRBV5-1 and TRBJ2-1; the D gene is possibly TRBD1 (6 bases). Trimming cost V 0 bases and J 3 bases, with 10 bases left between them. Looked up from germline, CDR1 is SGHRS and CDR2 is YFSETQ. This CDR3 spans 15 amino acids. The CDR3 region has the DNA TGCGCCAGCAGCTTGGTGGACAGACTCTACAATGAGCAGTTCTTC. Amino acids: CASSLVDRLYNEQFF.

Remarks on this clonotype: This may arise from a read error, as a much more abundant clone is one base away. This chain links TRBV7-2 with TRBJ2-1, with 12 nucleotides matching TRBD2. The J call is in doubt because the DNA end fits TRBJ2-7 better. CDR1 SGHTA and CDR2 FQGNSA come from the germline V gene. The CDR3 runs 15 residues. This chain's CDR3 is CASSATSGGYNEQYF. The CDR3 DNA sequence: TGTGCCAGCAGCGCCACTAGCGGGGGGTACAATGAGCAGTACTTC.

Many counts were recorded for this clonotype. V usage is TRBV5-5 and J usage is TRBJ2-7; 12 bases fit TRBD2. Germline-derived CDR1 and CDR2 are SGHKS and YYEKEE (reference sequence). The trim removed 3 bases at V and 3 bases at J, leaving 13 bases unmatched. This CDR3 has 18 amino acids. CDR3 region: CASSWFSGTSGLIYEQYF. CDR3 sequence (DNA): TGTGCCAGCAGCTGGTTTTCCGGGACTAGCGGGCTAATCTACGAGCAGTACTTC.

This clonotype was recorded a few times. The chain uses TRBV6-6 and TRBJ1-1; 9 bases fit TRBD1. Trimming at V came to 0 bases and at J to 6 bases, leaving 5 bases not matched to a gene. There are 15 residues in the CDR3. Per germline, CDR1 MNHNY and CDR2 SVGAGI (reference sequence). CDR3 amino acids: CASSYSGTGIPEAFF. CDR3 DNA: TGTGCCAGCAGTTACTCAGGGACAGGGATTCCTGAAGCTTTCTTT.

The V and J genes are TRBV30 and TRBJ1-1, with 7 bases aligning to TRBD1. The CDR3 is 15 amino acids. Per the germline V gene, CDR1 is GTSNPN and CDR2 is SVGIG (reference sequence). V trimming: 0 bases; J trimming: 4 bases; junction bases outside the gene matches: 8. CDR3 loop: CAWSVPRTGGTEAFF. CDR3 nucleotides: TGTGCCTGGAGTGTTCCTCGGACAGGTGGCACTGAAGCTTTCTTT. Full variable domain (remainder filled in from reference TRBV30 and TRBJ1-1): SQTIHQWPATLVQPVGSPLSLECTVEGTSNPNLYWYRQAAGRGLQLLFYSVGIGQISSEVPQNLSASRPQDRQFILSSKKLLLSDSGFYLCAWSVPRTGGTEAFFGQGTRLTVV.